This T cell receptor (beta chain) was documented in a study of blood T cell repertoires in COVID-19. The wider study: Acute and convalescent COVID-19 specimens originated in the United States, Italy and Spain.

This clone was seen ten or more times. Trimming cost V 2 bases and J 10 bases; bases outside gene matches: 2. Germline lookup yields CDR1 SNHLY and CDR2 FYNNEI. The CDR3 is made up of 13 amino acids. Methods used by the authors: By means of reference gene primer amplification, nucleated cell counts were estimated. Assay: immunoSEQ multiplex PCR; the TCRdb copy retains only in-frame clones and omits some. V and J calls and clone size come straight from that table; D and trimming were deduced from the DNA. The data show about 210,000 clones, around 80% seen once. Input material: peripheral blood. The receptor's source is a human donor in a cohort sampled during active COVID-19. V is TRBV2 and J is TRBJ1-6, with 7 bases matching TRBD1. The CDR3 sequence is CASSEWGQSPLHF. The CDR3 nucleotides read TGTGCCAGCAGTGAATGGGGACAGTCACCCCTCCACTTT.